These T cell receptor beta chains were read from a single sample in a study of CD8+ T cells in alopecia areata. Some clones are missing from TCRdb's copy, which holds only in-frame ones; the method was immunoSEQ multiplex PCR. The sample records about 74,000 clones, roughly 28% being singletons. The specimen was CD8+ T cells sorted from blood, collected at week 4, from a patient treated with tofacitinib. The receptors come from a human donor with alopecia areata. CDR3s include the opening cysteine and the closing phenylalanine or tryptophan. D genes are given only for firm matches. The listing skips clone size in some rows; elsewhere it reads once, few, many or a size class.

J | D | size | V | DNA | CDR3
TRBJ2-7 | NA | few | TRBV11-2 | TGTGCCAGCAGCTTCGGCAGCCTTTCCTACGAGCAGTACTTC | CASSFGSLSYEQYF
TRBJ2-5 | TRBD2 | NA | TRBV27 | TGTGCCAGCTCCACTAGCGGGAGACAAGAGACCCAGTACTTC | CASSTSGRQETQYF
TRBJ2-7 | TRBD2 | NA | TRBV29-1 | TGCAGCGTTGCTAACACGACTAGCCTTACCTACGAGCAGTACTTC | CSVANTTSLTYEQYF
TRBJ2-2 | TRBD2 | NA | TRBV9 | TGTGCCAGCAGCCACACCTTTCACCGCGGGAGGGCAACGAACACCGGGGAGCTGTTTTTT | CASSHTFHRGRATNTGELFF
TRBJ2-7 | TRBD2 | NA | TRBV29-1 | TGCAGCGTTCGCTTTAGCGGGAGGGGAGCCTACGAGCAGTACTTC | CSVRFSGRGAYEQYF
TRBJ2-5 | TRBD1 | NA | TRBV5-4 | TGTGCCAGCAGCTACGAACCGGGACAGAAAGAGACCCAGTACTTC | CASSYEPGQKETQYF
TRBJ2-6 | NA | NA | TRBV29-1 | TGCAGCGTGGTGGGGTGGGAGGTGGACGGGGCCAACGTCCTGACTTTC | CSVVGWEVDGANVLTF
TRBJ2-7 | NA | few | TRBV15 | TGTGCCACCAGCAGAGTCCCCGGGAACGAGCAGTACTTC | CATSRVPGNEQYF
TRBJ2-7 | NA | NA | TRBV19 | TGTGCCAGTAGTTTCGGGGGTCCGGGCGAGCAGTACTTC | CASSFGGPGEQYF
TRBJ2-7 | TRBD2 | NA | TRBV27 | TGTGCCAGCAAACCGACTCTAGCGGGAGGGCATGAGCAGTACTTC | CASKPTLAGGHEQYF
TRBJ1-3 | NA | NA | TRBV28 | TGTGCCAGCAGCCGTACAGGGACTGGAAACACCATATATTTT | CASSRTGTGNTIYF
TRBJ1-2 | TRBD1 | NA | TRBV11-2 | TGTGCCAGCAGCTACGCAGGGGGCATTCACTATGGCTACACCTTC | CASSYAGGIHYGYTF
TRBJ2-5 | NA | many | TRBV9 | TGTGCCAGCAGCGTAGACCAAGAGACCCAGTACTTC | CASSVDQETQYF
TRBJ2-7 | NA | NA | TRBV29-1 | TGCAGCGTTGATCTTGGCGACGAGCAGTACTTC | CSVDLGDEQYF
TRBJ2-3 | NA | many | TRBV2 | TGTGCCACCTATAGCACAGATACGCAGTATTTT | CATYSTDTQYF
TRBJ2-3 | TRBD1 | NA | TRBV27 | TGTGCCAGCAGTTCGTATGGCCAGGGGGCCGTAGATACGCAGTATTTT | CASSSYGQGAVDTQYF
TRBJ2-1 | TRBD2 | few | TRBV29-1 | TGCAGCTTAGCGGGAGAGCGGAATGAGCAGTTCTTC | CSLAGERNEQFF
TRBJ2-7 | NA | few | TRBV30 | TGTGCCTGGGCCCCGGGACATGGACCCTACGAGCAGTACTTC | CAWAPGHGPYEQYF
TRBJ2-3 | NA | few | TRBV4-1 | TGCGCCAGCAGCCAGTGGGACGGGAGAAGCACAGATACGCAGTATTTT | CASSQWDGRSTDTQYF
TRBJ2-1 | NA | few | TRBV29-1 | TGCAGCGCACTAGCCTACAATGAGCAGTTCTTC | CSALAYNEQFF
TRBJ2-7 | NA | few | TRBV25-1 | TGTGCCAGCCTCAGGGGAGGCGAGCAGTACTTC | CASLRGGEQYF
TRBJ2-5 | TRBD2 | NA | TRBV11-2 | TGTGCCAGCAGCTTGACTAGCGGGAGGGCCATGGAGACCCAGTACTTC | CASSLTSGRAMETQYF
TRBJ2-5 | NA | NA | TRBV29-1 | TGCAGCGTTGTAGCTGAAGGGCGAACCCAGTACTTC | CSVVAEGRTQYF
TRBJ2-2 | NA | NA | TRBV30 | TGTGCCTGGAGTGCCGGGACGAACACCGGGGAGCTGTTTTTT | CAWSAGTNTGELFF
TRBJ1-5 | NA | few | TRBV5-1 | TGCGCCAGCAGCTTGGTTGGGCTTTCGGCCAATCAGCCCCAGCATTTT | CASSLVGLSANQPQHF
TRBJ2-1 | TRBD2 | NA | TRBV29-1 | TGCAGCGCATCTCTGGGAGGGGCAATGGATGAGCAGTTCTTC | CSASLGGAMDEQFF
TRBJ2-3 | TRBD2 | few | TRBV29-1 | TGCAGCGTTGAAGGCGCGGGAGAGGCAGATACGCAGTATTTT | CSVEGAGEADTQYF
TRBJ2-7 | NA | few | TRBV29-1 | TGCAGCGTTGCAGACGGGCGCGAGCAGTACTTC | CSVADGREQYF
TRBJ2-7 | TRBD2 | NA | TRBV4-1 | TGCGCCAGCAGCCAACACCTAGCGGGAGTCGAGCAGTACTTC | CASSQHLAGVEQYF
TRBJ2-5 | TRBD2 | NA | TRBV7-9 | TGTGCCAGCCACTCGGGAGGGTTGGAGACCCAGTACTTC | CASHSGGLETQYF
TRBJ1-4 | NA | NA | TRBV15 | TGTGCCACCAGCAGAGATAGGGCAACCCGGGAAAAACTGTTTTTT | CATSRDRATREKLFF
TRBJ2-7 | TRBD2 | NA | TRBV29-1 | TGCAGCGTTGGGGGACTAGGCCCTTACGAGCAGTACTTC | CSVGGLGPYEQYF
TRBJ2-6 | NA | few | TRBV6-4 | TGTGCCACTAGCTCTGGGGCCAACGTCCTGACTTTC | CATSSGANVLTF
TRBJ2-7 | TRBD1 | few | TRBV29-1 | TGCAGCGTTGAAGGTATGGGACAGGGTAACTACGAGCAGTACTTC | CSVEGMGQGNYEQYF
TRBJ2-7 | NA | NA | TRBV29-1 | TGCAGCGTCTTCCTCGGGTCGTTCGAGCAGTACTTC | CSVFLGSFEQYF
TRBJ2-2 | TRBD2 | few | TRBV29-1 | TGCAGCGTCGGAGCGGGAAACACCGGGGAGCTGTTTTTT | CSVGAGNTGELFF
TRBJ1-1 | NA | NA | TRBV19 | TGTGCCGCTCGGCAGAACACTGAAGCTTTCTTT | CAARQNTEAFF
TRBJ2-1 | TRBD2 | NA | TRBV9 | TGTGCCAGCAGCGTAGACGGGAGGGCGTCGTACAATGAGCAGTTCTTC | CASSVDGRASYNEQFF
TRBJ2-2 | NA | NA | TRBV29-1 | TGCAGCGTTGAAGCAGGGGTAACCGGGGAGCTGTTTTTT | CSVEAGVTGELFF
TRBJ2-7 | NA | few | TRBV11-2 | TGTGCCAGCAGCCGAGACACCACCTACGAGCAGTACTTC | CASSRDTTYEQYF
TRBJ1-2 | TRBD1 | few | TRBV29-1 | TGCAGCGTAAACAGGGGGTCCGCTAACTATGGCTACACCTTC | CSVNRGSANYGYTF
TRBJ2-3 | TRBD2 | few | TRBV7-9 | TGTGCCAGCAGCGCCACCAGTCTAGCGGGAAGCACAGATACGCAGTATTTT | CASSATSLAGSTDTQYF
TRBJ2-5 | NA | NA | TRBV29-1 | TGCAGCGCTTTCTCCTCGCCAGGAGAGACCCAGTACTTC | CSAFSSPGETQYF
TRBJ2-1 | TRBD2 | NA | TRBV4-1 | TGCGCCAGCAGCCAAGTCAGCCTAGCGGGTCTCAATGAGCAGTTCTTC | CASSQVSLAGLNEQFF
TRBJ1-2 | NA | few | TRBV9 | TGTGCCAGCAGCGCCGACCAAGAGTACTATGGCTACACCTTC | CASSADQEYYGYTF
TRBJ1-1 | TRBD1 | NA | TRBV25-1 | TGTGCCAGCCGTTCCAGACAGGGTTGGACTGAAGCTTTCTTT | CASRSRQGWTEAFF
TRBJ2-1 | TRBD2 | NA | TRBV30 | TGTGCCTGGAGTCGGGCGGGGGCCTACAATGAGCAGTTCTTC | CAWSRAGAYNEQFF
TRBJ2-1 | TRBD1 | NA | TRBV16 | TGTGCCAGCAGCTGGGGACAGGGTCTTAGAGAGCAGTTCTTC | CASSWGQGLREQFF
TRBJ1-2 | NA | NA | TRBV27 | TGTGCCAGCAGTCCGGGGGAAGCTAACTATGGCTACACCTTC | CASSPGEANYGYTF
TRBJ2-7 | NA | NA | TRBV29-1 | TGCAGCGTTGAAACAGCCAGCTCCTACGAGCAGTACTTC | CSVETASSYEQYF
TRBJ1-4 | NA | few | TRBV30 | TGTGCCTCCCGGGACATTGGAAAACTGTTTTTT | CASRDIGKLFF
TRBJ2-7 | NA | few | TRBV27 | TGTGCCAGCAGTCTCTCTGCGGTTTCCCTCTCCTACGAGCAGTACTTC | CASSLSAVSLSYEQYF
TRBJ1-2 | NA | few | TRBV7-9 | TGTGCCAGCAGCTTAGCGGGGTTGAAGGGCTATGGCTACACCTTC | CASSLAGLKGYGYTF
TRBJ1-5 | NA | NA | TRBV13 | TGTGCCAGCAGCAAGAATAGCAATCAGCCCCAGCATTTT | CASSKNSNQPQHF
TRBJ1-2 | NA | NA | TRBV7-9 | TGTGCCAGCAGCTTTAACTATGGCTACACCTTC | CASSFNYGYTF
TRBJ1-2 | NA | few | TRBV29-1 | TGCAGCGTTGAAGATATTAACTATGGCTACACCTTC | CSVEDINYGYTF
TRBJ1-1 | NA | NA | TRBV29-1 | TGCAGCGTTCTGACAGGTAGAGCTGAAGCTTTCTTT | CSVLTGRAEAFF
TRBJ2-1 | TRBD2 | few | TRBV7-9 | TGTGCCAGCAGCTTAGGACTAGCGGGTAACAATGAGCAGTTCTTC | CASSLGLAGNNEQFF
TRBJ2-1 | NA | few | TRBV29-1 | TGCAGCGTAAACCTAGCCGGTGAGCAGTTCTTC | CSVNLAGEQFF